This TCR beta chain was sequenced for a study of cytomegalovirus exposure and HLA in healthy donors. V shed 0 bases and J 2 bases; nucleotides not matched to a gene: 1. The CDR3 runs to 15 residues. Per the germline V gene, CDR1 is SGHRS and CDR2 is YFSETQ. PCR used 60 Vbeta primers and 13 Jbeta primers. Using immunoSEQ multiplex PCR, the repertoire was profiled, and TCRdb retains in-frame clones only, with some absent. The sample holds fewer than 130,000 clones. The genes are TRBV5-1 and TRBJ2-2; 7 bases fit TRBD1. This TCR came from a man between 45 and 60 years old in good health and CMV-seronegative. Sequenced: PBMCs. The CDR3 bases are TGCGCCAGCAGCTTGGGGACAGGTAACACCGGGGAGCTGTTTTTT. Translation gives CASSLGTGNTGELFF.